Described below is a single T cell receptor beta chain sequence and its context. Antigen specificity is unknown. A marrow graft followed busulfan-fludarabine conditioning, with cyclophosphamide on days +3 and +4. This entry belongs to a study of T cells after posttransplantation cyclophosphamide. Study-wide findings and caveats: Tissue-infiltrating T cells from skin or gut overlapped little with blood T cells. Later blood repertoires were often dominated by clones from the donor CD8+ memory compartment. Recipient CMV seropositivity and CMV reactivation strongly tracked TRB clonality.

Repertoires were generated with immunoSEQ multiplex PCR, while TCRdb's copy carries only in-frame clones and drops some. The sample shows around 18,000 clones, 70% to 80% of them seen only once. This specimen was CD8+ T cells sorted from PBMCs, taken about 1,900 days after a stem cell transplant with posttransplant cyclophosphamide. This clonotype originated in a female patient in her thirties or forties who received an allogeneic stem cell transplant from a related donor, was CMV-positive, and had no GVHD. The graft donor may account for some of the T cells.

For the CDR3, the DNA is TGTGCCAGCAGCCCTTGGACTAGCGGGGGAGGGGATGAGCAGTTCTTC. Encoded protein: CASSPWTSGGGDEQFF. The chain recombines TRBV9 with TRBJ2-1; 13 bases agree with TRBD2. The V gene end was trimmed by 4 bases and the J gene end by 8 bases; junction bases not matched to a gene: 9. This CDR3 has 16 amino acids. Germline CDR1 SGDLS, CDR2 YYNGEE.